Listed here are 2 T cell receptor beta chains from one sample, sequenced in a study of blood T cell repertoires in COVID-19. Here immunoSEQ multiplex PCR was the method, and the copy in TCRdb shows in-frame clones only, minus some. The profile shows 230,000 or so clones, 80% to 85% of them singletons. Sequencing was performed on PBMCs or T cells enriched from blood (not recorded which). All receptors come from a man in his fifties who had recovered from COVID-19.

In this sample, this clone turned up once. The CDR3 region is CASSFPRGGTNEKLFF. The DNA for the CDR3 is TGTGCCAGCAGTTTCCCTAGGGGGGGTACGAATGAAAAACTGTTTTTT. The chain employs TRBV28 and TRBJ1-4; D is possibly TRBD1 (6 bases). The length of the CDR3 is 16 residues. Germline CDR1 reads MDHEN; CDR2 reads SYDVKM. Trimming took 3 bases from V and 5 from J, leaving 16 bases between them. Combining the CDR3 with reference TRBV28 and TRBJ1-4 gives the whole variable domain DVKVTQSSRYLVKRTGEKVFLECVQDMDHENMFWYRQDPGLGLRLIYFSYDVKMKEKGDIPEGYSVSREKKERFSLILESASTNQTSMYLCASSFPRGGTNEKLFFGSGTQLSVL.

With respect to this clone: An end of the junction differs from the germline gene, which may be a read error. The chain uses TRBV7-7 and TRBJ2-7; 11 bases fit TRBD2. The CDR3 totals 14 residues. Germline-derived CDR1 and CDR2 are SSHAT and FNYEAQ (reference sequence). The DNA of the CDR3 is TGTGCTAGCAGCCCGACTAGCGGGGAATACGAGCAGTACTTC. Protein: CASSPTSGEYEQYF.